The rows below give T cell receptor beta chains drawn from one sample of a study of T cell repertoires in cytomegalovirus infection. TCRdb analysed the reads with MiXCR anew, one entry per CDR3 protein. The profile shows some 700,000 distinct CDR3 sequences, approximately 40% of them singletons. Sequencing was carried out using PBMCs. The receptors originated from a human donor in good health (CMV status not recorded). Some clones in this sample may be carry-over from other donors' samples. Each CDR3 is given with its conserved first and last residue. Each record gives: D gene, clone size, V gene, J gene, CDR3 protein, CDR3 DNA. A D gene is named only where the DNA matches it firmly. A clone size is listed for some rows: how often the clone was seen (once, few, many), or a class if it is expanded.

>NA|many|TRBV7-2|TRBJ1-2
CASSPGPPGRHYGYTF
TGTGCCAGCAGCCCGGGACCGCCCGGAAGGCACTATGGCTACACCTTC
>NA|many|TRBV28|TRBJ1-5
CASSRPPGKNQPQHF
TGTGCCAGCAGTCGCCCCCCCGGGAAAAATCAGCCCCAGCATTTT
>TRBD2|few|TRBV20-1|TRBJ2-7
CSARDRLADAKQYF
TGCAGTGCTAGAGATCGACTAGCGGATGCTAAGCAGTACTTC
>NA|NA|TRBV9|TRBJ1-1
CASSVRGVNTEAFF
TGTGCCAGCAGCGTACGGGGAGTGAACACTGAAGCTTTCTTT
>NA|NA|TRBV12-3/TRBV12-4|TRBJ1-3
CASSSGTSGNTIYF
TGTGCCAGCAGTTCCGGGACATCTGGAAACACCATATATTTT
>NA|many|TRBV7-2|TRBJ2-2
CASSLFANTGELFF
TGTGCCAGCAGCCTGTTTGCGAACACCGGGGAGCTGTTTTTT
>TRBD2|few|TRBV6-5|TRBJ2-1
CASSPRTSGRAENEQFF
TGTGCCAGCAGTCCCCGGACTAGCGGGAGGGCCGAAAATGAGCAGTTCTTC
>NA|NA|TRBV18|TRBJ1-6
CASSPSQNSPLHF
TGTGCCAGCTCACCATCCCAGAATTCACCCCTCCACTTT
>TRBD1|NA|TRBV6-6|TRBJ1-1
CASSPLEVGQGPNTEAFF
TGTGCCAGCAGTCCCCTCGAAGTGGGACAGGGACCGAACACTGAAGCTTTCTTT
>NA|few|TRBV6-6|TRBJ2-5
CASSYWVEETQYF
TGTGCCAGCAGTTACTGGGTTGAGGAGACCCAGTACTTC
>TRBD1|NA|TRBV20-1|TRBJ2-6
CSANPGQGSYSGANVLTF
TGCAGTGCTAATCCGGGACAGGGGTCCTACTCTGGGGCCAACGTCCTGACTTTC
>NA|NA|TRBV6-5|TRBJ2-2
CASSPGPRAGELFF
TGTGCCAGCAGTCCCGGGCCGAGGGCCGGGGAGCTGTTTTTT
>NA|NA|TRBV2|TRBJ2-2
CGFVNTGELFF
TGCGGGTTCGTGAACACCGGGGAGCTGTTTTTT
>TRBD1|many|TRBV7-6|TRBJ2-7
CASSYTGGYEQYF
TGTGCTAGCAGCTATACAGGGGGCTACGAGCAGTACTTC
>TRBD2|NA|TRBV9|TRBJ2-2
CASSGGLAGGGTGELFF
TGTGCCAGCAGCGGTGGACTAGCGGGGGGCGGAACCGGGGAGCTGTTTTTT
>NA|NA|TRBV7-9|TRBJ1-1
CASSTLTVPPEAFF
TGTGCCAGCAGCACTCTGACAGTTCCCCCTGAAGCTTTCTTT
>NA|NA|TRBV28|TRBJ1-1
CSSSPAGTPAEAFF
TGTTCCAGCAGCCCTGCGGGGACTCCCGCTGAAGCTTTCTTT
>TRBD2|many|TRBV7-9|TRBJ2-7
CASSPSGGYEQYF
TGTGCCAGCAGCCCTAGCGGAGGTTACGAGCAGTACTTC
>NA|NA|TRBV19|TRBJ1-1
CASSSSWGGHTEAFF
TGTGCCAGTAGTTCCTCCTGGGGGGGTCACACTGAAGCTTTCTTT
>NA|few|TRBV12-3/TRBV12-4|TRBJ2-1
CASSLSRTVNEQFF
TGTGCCAGCAGTTTAAGTAGGACAGTGAATGAGCAGTTCTTC
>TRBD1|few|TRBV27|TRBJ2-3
CASSSTGYTDTQYF
TGTGCCAGCAGCTCGACAGGGTACACAGATACGCAGTATTTT
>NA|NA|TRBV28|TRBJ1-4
CASSGALGREKLFF
TGTGCCAGCAGTGGGGCCTTAGGCCGTGAAAAACTGTTTTTT
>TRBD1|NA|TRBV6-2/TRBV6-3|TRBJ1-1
CASSPLRTGTAFF
TGTGCCAGCAGCCCCCTCAGGACAGGCACGGCTTTCTTT
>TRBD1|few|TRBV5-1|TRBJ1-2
CASSLVSGTGGTFNYGYTF
TGCGCCAGCAGCCTAGTCTCCGGGACAGGGGGAACTTTTAACTATGGCTACACCTTC
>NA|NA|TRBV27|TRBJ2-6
CASSWGTSGANVLTF
TGTGCCAGCAGTTGGGGGACCTCTGGGGCCAACGTCCTGACTTTC
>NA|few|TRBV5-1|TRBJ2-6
CASSFNPGSGANVLTF
TGCGCCAGCAGCTTTAATCCGGGGTCTGGGGCCAACGTCCTGACTTTC
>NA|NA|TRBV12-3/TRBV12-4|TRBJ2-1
CASSRTTAYNEQFF
TGTGCCAGCAGTCGGACAACAGCGTACAATGAGCAGTTCTTC